This T cell receptor beta chain was retrieved from a study of T cells in women clearing cervical HPV infection. Study-level information: Blood came at first lesion visit for cases, post-clearance for controls. Cases' blood sampling followed lesion detection by median around 23 weeks (90 to 200).

Generated by immunoSEQ multiplex PCR, the TCRdb table keeps only in-frame clones and is missing some. This repertoire includes more than 30,000 clones. With V trimmed by 1 base and J by 6 bases, 12 bases remained unmatched. This CDR3 has 17 residues. Germline values: CDR1 SGHRS, CDR2 YFSETQ. Concerning this clone itself: Its specificity is not known. The read ends 3 residues shy of where the CDR3 ends; the end is completed using the germline J gene.

Study observations and caveats: Timing of associations relative to infection is unclear; T-cell subsets were not isolated. Repertoire richness, not evenness, was significantly elevated in CIN3+ cases versus controls.

The receptor comes from a woman aged 18-69 years with a cervical HPV16 infection that either progressed to CIN3+ or cleared (not recorded which). J is TRBJ2-3 and V is TRBV5-1; TRBD2 matches 9 bases. The sequenced sample consisted of blood buffy coat. CDR3 region: CASSLSEGAGGGDTQYF. CDR3 bases read: TGCGCCAGCAGCTTGTCTGAGGGAGCGGGGGGCGGGGATACG.